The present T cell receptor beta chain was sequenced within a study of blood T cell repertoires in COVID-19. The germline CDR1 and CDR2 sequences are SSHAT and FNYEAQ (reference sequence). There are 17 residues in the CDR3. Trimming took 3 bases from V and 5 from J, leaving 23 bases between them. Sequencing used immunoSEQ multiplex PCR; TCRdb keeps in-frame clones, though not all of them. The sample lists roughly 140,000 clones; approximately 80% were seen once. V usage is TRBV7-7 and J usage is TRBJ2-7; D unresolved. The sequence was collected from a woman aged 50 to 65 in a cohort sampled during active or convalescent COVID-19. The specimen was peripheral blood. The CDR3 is CASSLVPELDAWHEQYF. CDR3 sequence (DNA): TGTGCCAGCAGCTTGGTACCGGAGCTCGACGCCTGGCACGAGCAGTACTTC.